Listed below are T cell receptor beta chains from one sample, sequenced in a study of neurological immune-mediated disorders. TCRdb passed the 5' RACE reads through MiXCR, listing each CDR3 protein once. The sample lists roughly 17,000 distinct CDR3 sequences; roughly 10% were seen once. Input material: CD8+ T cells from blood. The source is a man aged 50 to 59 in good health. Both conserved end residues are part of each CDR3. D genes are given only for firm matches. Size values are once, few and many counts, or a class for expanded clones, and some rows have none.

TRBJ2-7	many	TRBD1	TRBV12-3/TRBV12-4	CASSSPGQGYHEQYF	TGTGCCAGCAGTTCGCCGGGACAGGGTTACCACGAGCAGTACTTC
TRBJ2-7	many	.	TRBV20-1	CSARGVGEYEQYF	TGCAGTGCTAGAGGGGTGGGGGAGTACGAGCAGTACTTC
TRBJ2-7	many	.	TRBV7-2	CASSHGAGSSEQYF	TGTGCCAGCAGCCATGGGGCGGGCTCAAGCGAGCAGTACTTC
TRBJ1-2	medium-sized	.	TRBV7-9	CASRGEFNYGYTF	TGTGCCAGCAGGGGGGAGTTTAACTATGGCTACACCTTC
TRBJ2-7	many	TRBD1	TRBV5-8	CASSLLLTGAVGGQYF	TGTGCCAGCAGCTTGCTTCTGACAGGGGCGGTAGGTGGGCAGTACTTC
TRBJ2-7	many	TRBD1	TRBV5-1	CASSSGQGAYEQYF	TGCGCCAGCAGCTCTGGACAGGGGGCCTACGAGCAGTACTTC
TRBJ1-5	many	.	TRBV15	CATSTSRRSNQPQHF	TGTGCCACCAGCACCTCCCGGCGGAGCAATCAGCCCCAGCATTTT
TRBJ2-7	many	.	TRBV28	CASSTISGSSYEQYF	TGTGCCAGCAGCACTATTAGCGGTTCCTCCTACGAGCAGTACTTC
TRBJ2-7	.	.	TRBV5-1	CASSLADDLDYEQYF	TGCGCCAGCAGCTTGGCAGACGACTTGGACTACGAGCAGTACTTC
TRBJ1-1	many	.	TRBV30	CAWRVTVNTEAFF	TGTGCCTGGAGGGTGACAGTGAACACTGAAGCTTTCTTT
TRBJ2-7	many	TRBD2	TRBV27	CASSSGSGGYEQYF	TGTGCCAGCAGTTCGGGATCGGGGGGCTACGAGCAGTACTTC
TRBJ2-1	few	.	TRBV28	CASSFGQRYNEQFF	TGTGCCAGCAGTTTTGGCCAAAGATACAATGAGCAGTTCTTC
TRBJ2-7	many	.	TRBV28	CASSPPLGSYEQYF	TGTGCCAGCAGCCCCCCCCTGGGCTCCTACGAGCAGTACTTC
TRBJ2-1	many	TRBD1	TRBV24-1	CATSDPGQAYNEQFF	TGTGCCACCAGTGATCCGGGACAGGCCTACAATGAGCAGTTCTTC
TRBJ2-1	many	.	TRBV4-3	CASSQDEGTSYNEQFF	TGCGCCAGCAGCCAAGATGAAGGTACCTCCTACAATGAGCAGTTCTTC
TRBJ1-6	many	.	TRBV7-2	CASRSGSPLHF	TGTGCCAGCCGATCGGGTTCACCCCTCCACTTT
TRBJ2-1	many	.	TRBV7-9	CASSLAPSGNNEQFF	TGTGCCAGCAGCTTAGCGCCTTCCGGAAACAATGAGCAGTTCTTC
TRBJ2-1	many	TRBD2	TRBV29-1	CSVLAGGPYNEQFF	TGCAGCGTTTTAGCGGGAGGTCCCTACAATGAGCAGTTCTTC
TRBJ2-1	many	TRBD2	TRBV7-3	CASSLTPSGSGVYNEQFF	TGTGCCAGCAGCTTAACCCCTAGCGGGAGTGGAGTTTACAATGAGCAGTTCTTC
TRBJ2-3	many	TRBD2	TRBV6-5	CASSYWTSGRGTQYF	TGTGCCAGCAGTTACTGGACTAGCGGGAGAGGAACGCAGTATTTT
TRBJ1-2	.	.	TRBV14	CASSQEGENYGYTF	TGTGCCAGCAGCCAAGAAGGCGAGAACTATGGCTACACCTTC
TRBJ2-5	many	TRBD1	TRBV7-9	CASSLHRGETQYF	TGTGCCAGCAGCTTGCACAGGGGGGAGACCCAGTACTTC
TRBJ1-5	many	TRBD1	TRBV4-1	CASSQMGQGSSNQPQHF	TGCGCCAGCAGCCAGATGGGACAGGGGAGCAGCAATCAGCCCCAGCATTTT
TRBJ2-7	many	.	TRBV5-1	CASSLGDGSYEQYF	TGCGCCAGCAGCTTGGGGGACGGATCCTACGAGCAGTACTTC
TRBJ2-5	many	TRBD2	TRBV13	CASSTGLAETQYF	TGTGCCAGCAGCACGGGACTAGCGGAGACCCAGTACTTC
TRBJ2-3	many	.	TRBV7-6	CASSLPPLADTQYF	TGTGCCAGCAGCTTACCCCCCTTGGCAGATACGCAGTATTTT
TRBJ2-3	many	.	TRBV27	CASSLRRMRADTQYF	TGTGCCAGCAGTCTCAGACGGATGAGGGCAGATACGCAGTATTTT
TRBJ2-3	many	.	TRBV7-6	CASSSTEGDTQYF	TGTGCCAGCAGCTCAACGGAGGGAGATACGCAGTATTTT
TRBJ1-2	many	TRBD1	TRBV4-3	CASSPGTGNNYGYTF	TGCGCCAGCAGCCCGGGGACAGGGAATAACTATGGCTACACCTTC
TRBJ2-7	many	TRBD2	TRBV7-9	CASSPGGQGYSYEQYF	TGTGCCAGCAGCCCGGGGGGGCAGGGCTACTCCTACGAGCAGTACTTC
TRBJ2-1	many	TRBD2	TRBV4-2	CASRLSSGTSFYEQFF	TGTGCCAGCAGACTATCCTCCGGGACTAGCTTCTATGAGCAGTTCTTC
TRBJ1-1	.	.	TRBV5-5	CASSLGASQGTEAFF	TGTGCCAGCAGCTTGGGCGCCTCCCAAGGCACTGAAGCTTTCTTT
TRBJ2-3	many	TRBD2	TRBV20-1	CSAAGTSPEFTTQYF	TGCAGTGCGGCCGGGACTAGCCCGGAGTTCACTACGCAGTATTTT
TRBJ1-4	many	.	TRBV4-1	CASSQDWEKLFF	TGCGCCAGCAGCCAAGACTGGGAAAAACTGTTTTTT
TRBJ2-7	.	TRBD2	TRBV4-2	CARAGTSDYEQYF	TGTGCTAGAGCCGGGACTAGCGACTACGAGCAGTACTTC
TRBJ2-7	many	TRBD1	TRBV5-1	CASSSGQGPYEQYF	TGCGCCAGCAGCTCGGGACAGGGTCCCTACGAGCAGTACTTC
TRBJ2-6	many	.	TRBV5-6	CASSSRWVDGANVLTF	TGTGCCAGCAGCTCGAGGTGGGTCGATGGGGCCAACGTCCTGACTTTC
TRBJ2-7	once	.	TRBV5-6	CASSFYICSARFRDRGYEQYF	.
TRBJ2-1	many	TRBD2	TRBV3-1	CASSQDLAGGAYNEQFF	TGTGCCAGCAGCCAAGACTTAGCGGGAGGTGCCTACAATGAGCAGTTCTTC
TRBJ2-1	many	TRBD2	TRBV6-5	CASSYGTSGVEQFF	TGTGCCAGCAGTTACGGGACTAGCGGGGTGGAGCAGTTCTTC
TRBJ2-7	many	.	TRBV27	CASSLSRPGDAYEQYF	TGTGCCAGCAGTTTATCGAGGCCAGGAGATGCCTACGAGCAGTACTTC
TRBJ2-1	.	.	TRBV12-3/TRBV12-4	CASGADQSPTHNEQFF	TGTGCCAGCGGTGCGGACCAAAGCCCGACTCACAATGAGCAGTTCTTC
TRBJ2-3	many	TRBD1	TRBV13	CASSLGDRNTDTQYF	TGTGCCAGCAGCTTAGGGGACAGGAACACAGATACGCAGTATTTT
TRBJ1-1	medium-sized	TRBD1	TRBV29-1	CSVAGGWTEAFF	TGCAGCGTTGCAGGGGGCTGGACTGAAGCTTTCTTT
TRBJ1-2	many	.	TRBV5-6	CASSLAATTFYGYTF	TGTGCCAGCAGCTTGGCCGCGACAACCTTCTATGGCTACACCTTC
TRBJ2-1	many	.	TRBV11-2	CASSFRQNTQYNEQFF	TGTGCCAGCAGCTTCCGACAGAACACCCAATACAATGAGCAGTTCTTC
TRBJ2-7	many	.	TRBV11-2	CASSTPVHSYEQYF	TGTGCCAGCAGCACCCCAGTTCACTCCTACGAGCAGTACTTC